One T cell receptor (beta chain) is described in this entry. This specimen comes from a study of T cell clusters in autoimmune cytopenias. TRB was amplified from approximately 230 ng of peripheral blood genomic DNA per sample. TRB rearrangements were amplified by touch-down multiplex PCR with mixed TRB-A/B primers. No DNA is given; TCRdb re-called the multiplex PCR reads and lists each CDR3 protein once. This sample's table reports around 6,000 distinct CDR3 sequences. There are 14 residues in the CDR3. Germline CDR1 is MNHNS and CDR2 is SASEGT. This sample was also put to use in a study of T cell repertoires in aging, cancer and after chemotherapy.

This rearrangement joins TRBV6-1 to TRBJ1-2; TCRdb's assignment of TRBD1 cannot be checked, as there is no DNA. This clonotype was sampled from a human donor in good health. The specimen sequenced was peripheral blood. The CDR3 here is CASSPRGEGYGYTF.